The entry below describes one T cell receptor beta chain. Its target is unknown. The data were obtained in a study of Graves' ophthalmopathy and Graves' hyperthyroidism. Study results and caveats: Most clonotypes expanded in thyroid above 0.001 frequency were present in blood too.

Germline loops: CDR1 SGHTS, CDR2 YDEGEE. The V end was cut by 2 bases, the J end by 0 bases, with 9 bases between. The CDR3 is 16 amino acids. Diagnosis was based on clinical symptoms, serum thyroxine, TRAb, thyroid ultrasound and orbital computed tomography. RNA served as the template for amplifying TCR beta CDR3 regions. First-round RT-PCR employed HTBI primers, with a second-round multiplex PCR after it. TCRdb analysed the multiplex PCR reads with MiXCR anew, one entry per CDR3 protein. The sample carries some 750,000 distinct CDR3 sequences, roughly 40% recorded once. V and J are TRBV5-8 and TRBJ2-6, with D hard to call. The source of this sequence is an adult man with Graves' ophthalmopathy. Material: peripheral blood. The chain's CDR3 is CASSFWSASGANVLTF. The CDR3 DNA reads TGTGCCAGCAGCTTCTGGTCAGCCTCTGGGGCCAACGTCCTGACTTTC.